This T cell receptor (beta chain) was captured in a study of blood T cell repertoires in COVID-19 (dated by TCRdb to about 2020). With respect to the entire study: Samples covering the acute and convalescent phases of COVID-19 were provided by collaborators in the United States, Italy and Spain. The prospective study material was composed of cDNA or gDNA derived from T cells, B-cell-depleted T cells, or PBMCs. The dataset comprised deeply sampled blood TCRbeta repertoires from subjects exposed to, actively infected with, or recovered from COVID-19. A freely available public database, intended as a resource for researchers studying the immune response to SARS-CoV-2, is where the repertoires were released. The samples were drawn from two sources: the first 160 participants of the ongoing ImmuneRACE study, and 1,254 subjects contributed by 6 global collaborators. Nearly every sample came with metadata listing a de-identified subject ID, COVID-19 status, age in years and sex. Where available, HLA class I and class II types were obtained from metadata supplied by the sample provider rather than from assay-based typing. Overall results and qualifications from the work: The quantity of clinical and demographic metadata differed by source and by participant and was supplied without curation.

Each collaborating institution followed its own protocols to collect whole blood in K2EDTA tubes. For TCRbeta analysis, collaborator samples were shipped as frozen whole blood, as isolated PBMCs, or as DNA extracted from either sample type. Turning to this clone: The antigen it recognizes is unknown. The sample holds no much larger clone one base away, and base qualities are not on file.

The immunoSEQ Assay, a bias-controlled multiplex PCR, was used to amplify TCRbeta CDR3 regions from genomic DNA. The authors processed their data as follows. The number of nucleated cells in each sample was estimated from the amplification of reference gene primers within the assay. Sequence reads were collapsed and filtered to measure the absolute abundance of every unique TCRbeta CDR3 rearrangement. For each sample, productive Simpson clonality was calculated as the square root of Simpson's diversity index across productive rearrangements. TCRdb mirrors the immuneACCESS table, restricted to in-frame sequences. Some clones are absent from its copies; in checked studies, under half trace to an unresolved V gene, and the reason for the others is unknown. V and J calls and clone size are those listed in that table; D and trimming were worked out from the DNA. A total of about 110,000 clones appear in this sample, over 75% of them only once. Roughly 4.1% of the sample is taken by the ten largest.

Sequenced input: peripheral blood. The clonotype originates from a woman between 65 and 79 years old with acute or convalescent COVID-19.

The bases are TGTGCCAGCAGCGTAGTGGCGGGGTCCTACGAGCAGTACTTC. It translates as CASSVVAGSYEQYF. The receptor chain draws on TRBV9 and TRBJ2-7; the D gene is possibly TRBD2, with 6 bases matching. CDR1 is given as SGDLS and CDR2 as YYNGEE, both from the germline V gene. Including cysteine and phenylalanine, the CDR3 has 14 amino acids. Of the read, only the CDR3 DNA is kept; its 42 bases are in frame from base 1. Trimming costs V 0 bases and J 1 base, and their ends lie 8 bases apart.